This T cell receptor (beta chain) was documented in a study of T cells after posttransplantation cyclophosphamide. Study observations and caveats: Later blood repertoires were often dominated by clones from the donor CD8+ memory compartment.

Notes on this clone: What it binds is not known.

Busulfan-fludarabine conditioning, marrow transplant, and cyclophosphamide on days +3 and +4 were administered. TCRdb keeps only in-frame clones here, not all; method: immunoSEQ multiplex PCR. There are 10,000 or so clones in the sample; 70% to 90% occur only once, and roughly 15% lies in the top ten. Per the germline V gene, CDR1 is SNHLY and CDR2 is FYNNEI. This CDR3 is built from 15 residues. V lost 6 bases and J 10 bases, leaving 24 bases between the germline ends. The sequencing here drew on PBMCs, taken more than 1,700 days after allogeneic stem cell transplant with posttransplant cyclophosphamide. This TCR was recovered from a female patient aged 50-60 years who received an allogeneic stem cell transplant from a related donor, was CMV-positive, and had no GVHD. Some T cells here may be from the graft donor. This rearrangement joins TRBV2 to TRBJ1-1, with D possibly TRBD1 on 6 matching bases. CDR3 nucleotides: TGTGCCAGCAGCGGTCCGACAGGTTCGCCAGTGGGAGCTTTCTTT. It codes for CASSGPTGSPVGAFF.